These 25 T cell receptor beta chains originate from one sample sequenced in a study of blood T cell repertoires in COVID-19. Assay used: immunoSEQ multiplex PCR; TCRdb lists only in-frame clones, some missing. The sample lists about half a million clones, around 85% occurring once. The sample taken for sequencing was peripheral blood. The receptors come from a human donor in a cohort sampled during active COVID-19.

In DNA form, the CDR3 reads TGTGCCATCAGTGATTTCGGGGACAGTGCCCCTAACTATGGCTACACCTTC. Protein sequence: CAISDFGDSAPNYGYTF. This chain joins TRBV10-3 and TRBJ1-2, with 7 bases matching TRBD1. The ends lost 3 bases at V and 0 bases at J; junction bases unmatched: 10. Germline V gene lookup returns CDR1 ENHRY and CDR2 SYGVKD. This CDR3 is built from 17 residues.

The chain recombines TRBV29-1 with TRBJ1-2, with D possibly TRBD1 on 6 matching bases. The germline V gene has CDR1 SQVTM and CDR2 ANQGSEA. Between the trimmed V and J ends, which lost 6 bases and 7 bases, there was a span of 21 bases. This CDR3 is built from 14 residues. The CDR3: CSVDQTGGGFGYTF. The CDR3, as DNA: TGCAGCGTCGACCAGACAGGCGGCGGGTTTGGCTACACCTTC. Full variable domain (rest looked up from reference TRBV29-1 and TRBJ1-2): SAVISQKPSRDICQRGTSLTIQCQVDSQVTMMFWYRQQPGQSLTLIATANQGSEATYESGFVIDKFPISRPNLTFSTLTVSNMSPEDSSIYLCSVDQTGGGFGYTFGSGTRLTVV.

The chain links TRBV20-1 to TRBJ1-2, with 7 bases lining up with TRBD1. This CDR3 comprises 11 residues. The germline V gene encodes CDR1 DFQATT and CDR2 SNEGSKA (reference sequence). Trimming at V came to 0 bases and at J to 12 bases, leaving 4 bases not matched to a gene. The CDR3 loop is CSARDEGAHTF. DNA for the CDR3: TGCAGTGCTAGAGATGAGGGGGCGCACACCTTC.

The chain is built from TRBV6-4 and TRBJ1-2; a weak D match, TRBD1 (5 bases). Germline V gene data show CDR1 as MRHNA and CDR2 as SNTAGT. The CDR3 consists of 13 residues. V was clipped by 4 bases and J by 9 bases, with 15 bases between them. The CDR3 spells CASSGSPGGSYTF. The CDR3 nucleotides read TGTGCCAGCAGTGGGTCTCCCGGGGGGAGCTACACCTTC.

The sample holds one count of this clone. The chain links TRBV5-1 to TRBJ2-1; a possible D gene is TRBD2 (6 bases). With 4 bases removed from V and 0 bases from J, the gap between germline ends came to 11 bases. From germline, CDR1 is SGHRS and CDR2 YFSETQ. The CDR3 has 15 residues. This chain's CDR3 is CASSRAGRSYNEQFF. The CDR3 DNA is TGCGCCAGCAGCCGCGCGGGACGCTCCTACAATGAGCAGTTCTTC.

J is TRBJ2-7 and V is TRBV11-3; D possibly corresponds to TRBD2 (6 bases). The CDR3 is 15 amino acids. Trimming took off 6 bases at V and 1 base at J, with 16 bases between the two ends. CDR1 is SGHNT and CDR2 is YENEEA in the germline V gene. The CDR3 DNA follows: TGTGCCAGCAGTTCTACCGGGACTCGTTCCTACGAGCAGTACTTC. Protein: CASSSTGTRSYEQYF.

The chain has TRBV28 and TRBJ1-4; 8 nucleotides align to TRBD1. V was pared by 6 bases and J by 7 bases, with 10 bases of the junction left unmatched. This CDR3 has 15 residues. Germline values: CDR1 MDHEN, CDR2 SYDVKM. CDR3 amino acids: CASSYTGGRSEKLFF. DNA for the CDR3: TGTGCCAGCAGCTACACAGGGGGGAGGAGTGAAAAACTGTTTTTT.

This chain uses TRBV10-1 with TRBJ1-4; 9 positions agree with TRBD1. CDR1 WNHNN and CDR2 SYGVQD come from the germline V gene (reference sequence). The CDR3 covers 16 residues. The junction had 7 bases not matched to a gene; V was cut back by 6 bases and J by 2 bases. CDR3 in amino acids: CASRNRGLETNEKLFF. CDR3 nucleotide sequence: TGCGCCAGCAGAAACAGGGGGCTGGAGACTAATGAAAAACTGTTTTTT.

The V call is TRBV30, the J call TRBJ2-2, with 9 bases lining up with TRBD1. V lost 3 bases, J lost 0 bases, and 11 bases stayed unmatched. The CDR3 runs to 18 residues. CDR1 and CDR2 from the germline V gene are GTSNPN and SVGIG (reference sequence). CDR3 sequence: CAWRMDRGHPANTGELFF. CDR3 nucleotides: TGTGCCTGGAGGATGGACAGGGGCCACCCCGCGAACACCGGGGAGCTGTTTTTT.

This sequence joins TRBV4-3 and TRBJ2-3; 9 positions match TRBD1. Germline CDR1 and CDR2: LGHNA and YSLEER. There are 18 residues in the CDR3. The V gene end was trimmed by 3 bases and the J gene end by 2 bases; junction bases not matched to a gene: 12. CDR3 in amino acids: CASSQDRGAEIFTDTQYF. The DNA for the CDR3 is TGCGCCAGCAGCCAGGACAGGGGAGCGGAGATATTCACAGATACGCAGTATTTT.

V gene TRBV11-1 combines with J gene TRBJ2-5, with D perhaps matching TRBD1 (6 bases). Deletions cut 6 bases from V and 3 bases from J, with 11 bases between. The CDR3 runs to 13 residues. The germline CDR1 and CDR2 sequences are SGHAT and FQDESV (reference sequence). CDR3 DNA: TGTGCCAGCAGTCGACAGGAGAAAGAGACCCAGTACTTC. It codes for CASSRQEKETQYF.

The chain carries TRBV5-4 and TRBJ1-2; weak D call: TRBD1 (6 bases). V lost 7 bases and J 0 bases, leaving 13 bases between the germline ends. This CDR3 has 14 residues. The germline CDR1 and CDR2 sequences are SGHNT and YYREEE (reference sequence). The CDR3 coding sequence is TGTGCCAGCTCAAGGACAGAAGCTAACTATGGCTACACCTTC. Its protein is CASSRTEANYGYTF.

The chain carries TRBV30 and TRBJ1-4; D is undetermined. Germline CDR1 GTSNPN, CDR2 SVGIG (reference sequence). CDR3 length: 15 amino acids. With 7 bases removed from V and 4 bases from J, the gap between germline ends came to 19 bases. CDR3 sequence: CASQAPRGGNEKLFF. The CDR3, as DNA: TGTGCCTCCCAGGCCCCACGGGGAGGTAATGAAAAACTGTTTTTT.

The chain recombines TRBV6-4 with TRBJ1-1, with 10 bases matching TRBD1. V was pared by 6 bases and J by 10 bases, with 11 bases of the junction left unmatched. This CDR3 has 14 residues. Germline values: CDR1 MRHNA, CDR2 SNTAGT. The CDR3 coding sequence is TGTGCCAGCAGAGCCACCGGGACAGGGGCGACAGCTTTCTTT. Amino acids: CASRATGTGATAFF.

The chain recombines TRBV5-1 with TRBJ2-5; 13 positions agree with TRBD2. With 2 bases clipped from V and 5 bases from J, the junction kept 6 bases outside the gene matches. This CDR3 is 16 amino acids long. The germline CDR1 and CDR2 sequences are SGHRS and YFSETQ. The DNA of the CDR3 is TGCGCCAGCAGCTTAACTAGCGGGAGGGCCGAGGAGACCCAGTACTTC. This gives the protein CASSLTSGRAEETQYF. Based on the CDR3 plus reference TRBV5-1 and TRBJ2-5, the full variable domain is KAGVTQTPRYLIKTRGQQVTLSCSPISGHRSVSWYQQTPGQGLQFLFEYFSETQRNKGNFPGRFSGRQFSNSRSEMNVSTLELGDSALYLCASSLTSGRAEETQYFGPGTRLLVL.

V gene TRBV30 combines with J gene TRBJ1-4, with 7 nucleotides matching TRBD1. The CDR3 is 13 residues long. Germline V gives CDR1 GTSNPN, CDR2 SVGIG (reference sequence). Losses at the gene ends were 2 bases for V and 8 bases for J; bases not matched to a gene: 5. CDR3 coding DNA: TGTGCCTGGAGTCAAGGGACAGCAGAAAAACTGTTTTTT. Its protein is CAWSQGTAEKLFF.

V gene TRBV4-3 combines with J gene TRBJ2-3; tentative D call: TRBD1 (5 bases). Deletions cut 5 bases from V and 2 bases from J, with 20 bases between. The CDR3 runs to 17 residues. Germline V CDR1 and CDR2: LGHNA, YSLEER. The CDR3: CASSSAQGRAATDTQYF. In nucleotides, the CDR3 is TGCGCCAGCAGCTCCGCTCAGGGCAGGGCGGCCACAGATACGCAGTATTTT.

V gene TRBV4-2 combines with J gene TRBJ2-5, with D perhaps TRBD2 (6 bases). V was trimmed by 1 base and J by 0 bases, leaving 12 bases between them. CDR3 length equals 16 residues. The V gene's germline CDR1 is LGHNA and CDR2 YNFKEQ. Here the CDR3 DNA reads TGTGCCAGCAGCCAAGGGGGGGAGGCCAACCAAGAGACCCAGTACTTC. This translates into CASSQGGEANQETQYF.

V is TRBV7-2 and J is TRBJ2-1; TRBD2 matches at 8 bases. The CDR3 has 15 residues. Germline V gives CDR1 SGHTA, CDR2 FQGNSA. The V segment lost 3 bases and the J segment 8 bases; nucleotides outside the gene matches: 9. The CDR3 sequence is CASSFSGGAIYEQFF. The CDR3 nucleotides are TGTGCCAGCAGCTTCTCGGGAGGGGCCATCTATGAGCAGTTCTTC.

The CDR3 sequence is CSVGGGNEKLFF. In DNA, the CDR3 is TGCAGCGTTGGAGGTGGTAATGAAAAACTGTTTTTT. The chain couples TRBV29-1 to TRBJ1-4; D gene uncertain. Trimming took 4 bases from V and 4 from J, leaving 7 bases between them. In germline, CDR1 is SQVTM, CDR2 ANQGSEA. The CDR3 extends over 12 amino acids.

In its sample, this clone was seen a few times. The chain carries TRBV6-6 and TRBJ1-1; D not resolved. The CDR3 length is 13 residues. V lost 7 bases and J lost 5, with 14 bases in between. The germline V gene encodes CDR1 MNHNY and CDR2 SVGAGI (reference sequence). The CDR3 sequence is CASKANSGTEAFF. The CDR3, as DNA: TGTGCCAGCAAGGCTAATTCGGGGACTGAAGCTTTCTTT.

The chain carries TRBV19 and TRBJ2-1, with D possibly being TRBD2 (7 bases). V lost 4 bases to trimming and J lost 0 bases, with 13 bases between them. Germline V gene sequence: CDR1 LNHDA, CDR2 SQIVND (reference sequence). The CDR3 loop spans 16 amino acids. The chain's CDR3 is CASSKGGRASYNEQFF. The CDR3, as DNA: TGTGCCAGTAGTAAGGGGGGGAGGGCCTCCTACAATGAGCAGTTCTTC.

The CDR3 is CASSIAQMNTEAFF. For the CDR3, the DNA is TGTGCCAGTAGTATTGCCCAGATGAACACTGAAGCTTTCTTT. This chain connects TRBV19 to TRBJ1-1; the D is unclear. Per the germline V gene, CDR1 is LNHDA and CDR2 is SQIVND (reference sequence). The CDR3 sequence is 14 residues long. V lost 3 bases to trimming and J lost 0 bases, with 8 bases between them.

The rearrangement joins TRBV3-1 (or the pseudogene TRBV3-2) to TRBJ1-2; TRBD1 matches at 12 bases. CDR1 and CDR2 from the germline V gene are LGHDT and YNNKEL (reference sequence). The CDR3 length is 12 residues. The V segment lost 4 bases and the J segment 13 bases; nucleotides outside the gene matches: 4. The chain's CDR3 is CASSRPGQGATF. The CDR3, as DNA: TGTGCCAGCAGCCGACCGGGACAGGGGGCCACCTTC.

In its sample, this clone was seen once. CDR3 nucleotide sequence: TGTGCCAGCAAGGGACTAGCGGGAGGGCTGAACACCGGGGAGCTGTTTTTT. It specifies CASKGLAGGLNTGELFF. V and J are TRBV5-4 and TRBJ2-2, with TRBD2 matching 16 bases. V lost 6 bases and J lost 1; bases outside the gene matches: 3. Germline V gene sequence: CDR1 SGHNT, CDR2 YYREEE (reference sequence). CDR3 length: 17 amino acids. Supplemented by reference TRBV5-4 and TRBJ2-2, the full variable domain reads ETGVTQSPTHLIKTRGQQVTLRCSSQSGHNTVSWYQQALGQGPQFIFQYYREEENGRGNFPPRFSGLQFPNYSSELNVNALELDDSALYLCASKGLAGGLNTGELFFGEGSRLTVL.